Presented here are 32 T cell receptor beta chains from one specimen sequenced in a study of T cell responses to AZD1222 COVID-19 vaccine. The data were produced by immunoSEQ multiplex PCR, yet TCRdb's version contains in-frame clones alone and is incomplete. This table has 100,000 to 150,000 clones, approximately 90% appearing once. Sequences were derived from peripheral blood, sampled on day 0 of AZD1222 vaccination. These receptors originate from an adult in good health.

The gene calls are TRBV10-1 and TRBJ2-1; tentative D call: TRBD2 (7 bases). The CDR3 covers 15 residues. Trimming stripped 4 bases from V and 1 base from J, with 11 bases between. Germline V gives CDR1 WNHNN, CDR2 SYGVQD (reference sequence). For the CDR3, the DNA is TGCGCCAGCAGTGTTCGGGGGGCTTCCTACAATGAGCAGTTCTTC. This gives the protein CASSVRGASYNEQFF.

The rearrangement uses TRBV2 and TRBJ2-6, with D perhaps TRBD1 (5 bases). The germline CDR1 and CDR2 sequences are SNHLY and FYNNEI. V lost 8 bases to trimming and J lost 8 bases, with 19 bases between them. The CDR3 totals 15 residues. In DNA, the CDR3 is TGTGCCAGCGCTGAGAATAGGGGCCTATCCAACGTCCTGACTTTC. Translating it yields CASAENRGLSNVLTF.

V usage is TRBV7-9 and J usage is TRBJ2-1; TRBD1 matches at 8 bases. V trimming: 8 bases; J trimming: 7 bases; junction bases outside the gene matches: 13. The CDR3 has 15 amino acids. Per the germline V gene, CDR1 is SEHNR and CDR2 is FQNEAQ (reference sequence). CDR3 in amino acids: CASRGWTGRLNEQFF. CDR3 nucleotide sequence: TGTGCCAGCCGAGGTTGGACAGGGCGTTTGAATGAGCAGTTCTTC.

CDR3 in DNA: TGTGCCAGCAGCTTAGCGCTCGGGGGTCGGACCAAAGAGACCCAGTACTTC. Residues: CASSLALGGRTKETQYF. This rearrangement joins TRBV7-9 to TRBJ2-5; D might be TRBD2 (6 bases). The CDR3 totals 17 residues. CDR1 and CDR2 from the germline V gene are SEHNR and FQNEAQ (reference sequence). V was cut by 0 bases and J by 3 bases, with 17 bases left in between.

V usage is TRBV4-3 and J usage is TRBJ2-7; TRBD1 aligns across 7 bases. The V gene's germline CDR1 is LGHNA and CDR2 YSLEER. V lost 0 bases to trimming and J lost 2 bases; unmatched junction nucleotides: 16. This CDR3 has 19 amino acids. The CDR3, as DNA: TGCGCCAGCAGCCAAGAAAAGGGGTCCAGGGGGAATAAACCCTACGAGCAGTACTTC. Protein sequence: CASSQEKGSRGNKPYEQYF.

The CDR3 loop is CASSPSGGYQETQYF. The CDR3 DNA reads as TGTGCCAGCAGCCCTAGCGGGGGGTACCAAGAGACCCAGTACTTC. This chain connects TRBV7-2 to TRBJ2-5, with TRBD2 identical over 11 bases. Germline V gene lookup returns CDR1 SGHTA and CDR2 FQGNSA. V was clipped by 5 bases and J by 0 bases; unmatched bases: 2. The CDR3 is 15 amino acids.

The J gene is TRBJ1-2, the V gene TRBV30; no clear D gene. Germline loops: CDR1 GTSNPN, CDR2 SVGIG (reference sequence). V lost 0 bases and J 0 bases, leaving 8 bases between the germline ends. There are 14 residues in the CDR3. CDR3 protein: CAWSVGSPNYGYTF. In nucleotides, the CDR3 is TGTGCCTGGAGTGTAGGCAGTCCTAACTATGGCTACACCTTC.

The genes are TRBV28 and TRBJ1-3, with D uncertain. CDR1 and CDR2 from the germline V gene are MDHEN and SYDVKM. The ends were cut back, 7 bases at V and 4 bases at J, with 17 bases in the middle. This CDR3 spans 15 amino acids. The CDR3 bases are TGTGCCAGCACCCCCCCGAGGGCCGGAGGAAACACCATATATTTT. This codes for CASTPPRAGGNTIYF.

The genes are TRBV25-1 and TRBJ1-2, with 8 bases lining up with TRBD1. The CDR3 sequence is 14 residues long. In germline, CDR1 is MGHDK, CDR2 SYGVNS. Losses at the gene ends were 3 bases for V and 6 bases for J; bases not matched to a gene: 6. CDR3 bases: TGTGCCAGCAGTGACCCAGGGGGCGATAATGGCTACACCTTC. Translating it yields CASSDPGGDNGYTF.

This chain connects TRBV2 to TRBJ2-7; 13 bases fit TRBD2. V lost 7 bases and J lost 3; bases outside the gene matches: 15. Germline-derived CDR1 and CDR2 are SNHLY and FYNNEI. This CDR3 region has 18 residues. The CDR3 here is CASTKGLAGTPGFYEQYF. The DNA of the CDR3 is TGTGCCAGCACTAAGGGACTAGCGGGAACCCCGGGTTTCTACGAGCAGTACTTC.

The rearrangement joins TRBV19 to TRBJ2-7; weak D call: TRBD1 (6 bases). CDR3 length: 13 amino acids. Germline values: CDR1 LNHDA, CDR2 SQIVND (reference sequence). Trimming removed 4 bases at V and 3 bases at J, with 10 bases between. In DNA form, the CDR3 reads TGTGCCAGTAGTAAGGGACAACGCTACGAGCAGTACTTC. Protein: CASSKGQRYEQYF.

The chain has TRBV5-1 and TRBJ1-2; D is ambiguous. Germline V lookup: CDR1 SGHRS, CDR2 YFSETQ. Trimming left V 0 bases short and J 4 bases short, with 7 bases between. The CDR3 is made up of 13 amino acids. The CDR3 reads CASSLDWGYGYTF. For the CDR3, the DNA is TGCGCCAGCAGCTTGGATTGGGGCTATGGCTACACCTTC.

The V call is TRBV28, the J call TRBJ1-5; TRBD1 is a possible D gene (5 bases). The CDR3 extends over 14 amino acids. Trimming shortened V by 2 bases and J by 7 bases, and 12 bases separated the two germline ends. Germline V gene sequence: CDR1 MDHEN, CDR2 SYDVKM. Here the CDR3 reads CASSLGGSGQPQHF. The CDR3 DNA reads TGTGCCAGCAGTTTAGGGGGGTCAGGGCAGCCCCAGCATTTT. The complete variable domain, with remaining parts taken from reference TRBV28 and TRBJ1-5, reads DVKVTQSSRYLVKRTGEKVFLECVQDMDHENMFWYRQDPGLGLRLIYFSYDVKMKEKGDIPEGYSVSREKKERFSLILESASTNQTSMYLCASSLGGSGQPQHFGDGTRLSIL.

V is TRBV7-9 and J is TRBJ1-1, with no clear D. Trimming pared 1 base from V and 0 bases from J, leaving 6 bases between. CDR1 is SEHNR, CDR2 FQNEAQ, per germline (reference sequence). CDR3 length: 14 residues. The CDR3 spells CASSLEVLNTEAFF. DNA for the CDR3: TGTGCCAGCAGCTTAGAGGTTTTGAACACTGAAGCTTTCTTT.

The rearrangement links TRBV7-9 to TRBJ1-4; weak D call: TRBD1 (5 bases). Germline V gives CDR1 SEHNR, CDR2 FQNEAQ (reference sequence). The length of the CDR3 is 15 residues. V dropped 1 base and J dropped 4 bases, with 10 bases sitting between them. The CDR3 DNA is TGTGCCAGCAGCTTAGGGGGCGGTCTTAATGAAAAACTGTTTTTT. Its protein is CASSLGGGLNEKLFF.

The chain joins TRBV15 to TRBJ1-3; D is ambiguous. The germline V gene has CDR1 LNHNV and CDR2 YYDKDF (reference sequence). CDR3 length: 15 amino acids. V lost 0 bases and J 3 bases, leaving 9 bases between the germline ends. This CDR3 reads CATSRDREGGNTIYF. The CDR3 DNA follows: TGTGCCACCAGCAGAGATAGAGAGGGTGGAAACACCATATATTTT.

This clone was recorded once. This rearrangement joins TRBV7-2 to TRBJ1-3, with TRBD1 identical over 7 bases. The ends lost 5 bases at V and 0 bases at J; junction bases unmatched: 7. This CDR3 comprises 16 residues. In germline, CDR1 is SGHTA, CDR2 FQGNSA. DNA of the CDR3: TGTGCCAGCAGCCTCAACAGGGGCAGCTCTGGAAACACCATATATTTT. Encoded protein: CASSLNRGSSGNTIYF.

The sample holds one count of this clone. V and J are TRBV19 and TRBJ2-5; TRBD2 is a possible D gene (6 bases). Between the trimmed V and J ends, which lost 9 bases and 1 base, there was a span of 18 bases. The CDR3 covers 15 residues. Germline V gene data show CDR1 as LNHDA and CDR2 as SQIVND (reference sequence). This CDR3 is CASSSGEAPQETQYF. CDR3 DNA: TGTGCCAGCTCGAGTGGGGAGGCCCCCCAAGAGACCCAGTACTTC.

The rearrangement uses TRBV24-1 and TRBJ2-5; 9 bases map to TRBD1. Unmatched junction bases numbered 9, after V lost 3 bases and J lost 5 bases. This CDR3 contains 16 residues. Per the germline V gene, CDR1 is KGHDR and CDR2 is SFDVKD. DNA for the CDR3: TGTGCCACCAGTGATCCCGGGACAGGGCTCGCTGAGACCCAGTACTTC. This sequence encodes CATSDPGTGLAETQYF.

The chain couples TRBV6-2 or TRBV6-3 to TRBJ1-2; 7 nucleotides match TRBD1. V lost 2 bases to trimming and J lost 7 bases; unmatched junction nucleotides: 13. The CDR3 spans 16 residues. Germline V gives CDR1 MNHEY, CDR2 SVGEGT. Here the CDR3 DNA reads TGTGCCAGCAGTTACCCCGGCTCCCTGACAGGGAGTGGCTACACCTTC. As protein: CASSYPGSLTGSGYTF.

The CDR3 sequence: CAISNRQGPSYNEQFF. The CDR3 DNA follows: TGTGCCATCAGTAACAGACAGGGTCCATCCTACAATGAGCAGTTCTTC. V gene TRBV10-3 combines with J gene TRBJ2-1; 7 bases are a match to TRBD1. CDR3 length equals 16 residues. Per germline, CDR1 ENHRY and CDR2 SYGVKD. Unmatched junction bases numbered 8, after V lost 5 bases and J lost 1 base.

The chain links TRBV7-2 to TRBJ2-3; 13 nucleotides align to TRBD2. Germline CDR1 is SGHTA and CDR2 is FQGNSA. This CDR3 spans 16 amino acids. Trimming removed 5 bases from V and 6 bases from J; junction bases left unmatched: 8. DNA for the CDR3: TGTGCCAGCAGCCGTAGGGGGACTAGCGGGGATGATACGCAGTATTTT. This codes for CASSRRGTSGDDTQYF.

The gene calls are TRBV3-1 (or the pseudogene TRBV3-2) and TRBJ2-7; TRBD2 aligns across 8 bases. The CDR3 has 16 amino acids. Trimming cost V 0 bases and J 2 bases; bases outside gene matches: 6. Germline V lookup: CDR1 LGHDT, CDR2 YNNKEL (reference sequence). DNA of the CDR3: TGTGCCAGCAGCCAAGATGAGGCGGGGGGTACCTACGAGCAGTACTTC. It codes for CASSQDEAGGTYEQYF.

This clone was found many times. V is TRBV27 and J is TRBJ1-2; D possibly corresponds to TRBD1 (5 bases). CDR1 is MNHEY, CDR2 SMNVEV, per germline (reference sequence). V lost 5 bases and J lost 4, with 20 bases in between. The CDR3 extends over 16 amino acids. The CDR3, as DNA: TGTGCCAGCAGTCCGATAGGGACCCTCGTTAGCTATGGCTACACCTTC. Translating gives CASSPIGTLVSYGYTF.

CDR3: CASSLRDRGQGAADTQYF. CDR3 DNA sequence: TGTGCCAGCAGCTTAAGAGATCGGGGGCAGGGGGCGGCAGATACGCAGTATTTT. The rearrangement links TRBV7-9 to TRBJ2-3; 8 bases match TRBD1. CDR1 SEHNR and CDR2 FQNEAQ come from the germline V gene (reference sequence). The CDR3 spans 18 residues. V gave up 2 bases and J gave up 4 bases; unmatched junction bases: 14.

The DNA of the CDR3 is TGTGCCTGGAGAGGGACAGGGGGCAAAAGCAATCAGCCCCAGCATTTT. Its translation is CAWRGTGGKSNQPQHF. This chain uses TRBV30 with TRBJ1-5; 12 bases are a match to TRBD1. In germline, CDR1 is GTSNPN, CDR2 SVGIG (reference sequence). This CDR3 region has 16 residues. J was trimmed by 1 base and V by 3 bases; bases with no gene match: 4.

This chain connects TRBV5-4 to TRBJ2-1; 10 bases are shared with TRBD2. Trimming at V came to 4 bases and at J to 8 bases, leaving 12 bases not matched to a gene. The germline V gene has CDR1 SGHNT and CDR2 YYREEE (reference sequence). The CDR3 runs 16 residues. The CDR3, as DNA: TGTGCCAGCAGCGAGGGGACTAGCGTCAGATCCGATGAGCAGTTCTTC. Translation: CASSEGTSVRSDEQFF.

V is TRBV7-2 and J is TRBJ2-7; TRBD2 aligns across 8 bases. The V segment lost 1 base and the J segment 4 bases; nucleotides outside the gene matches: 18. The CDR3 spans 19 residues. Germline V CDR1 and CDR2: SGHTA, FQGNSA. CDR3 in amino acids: CASSLGTSFQAAHRYEQYF. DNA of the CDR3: TGTGCCAGCAGCTTAGGGACTAGCTTTCAGGCTGCCCACCGATACGAGCAGTACTTC.

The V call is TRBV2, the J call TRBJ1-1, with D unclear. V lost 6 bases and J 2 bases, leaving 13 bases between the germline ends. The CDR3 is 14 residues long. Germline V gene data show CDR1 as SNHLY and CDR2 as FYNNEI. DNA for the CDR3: TGTGCCAGCAGAGCCGGGAGCCTAAACACTGAAGCTTTCTTT. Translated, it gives CASRAGSLNTEAFF.

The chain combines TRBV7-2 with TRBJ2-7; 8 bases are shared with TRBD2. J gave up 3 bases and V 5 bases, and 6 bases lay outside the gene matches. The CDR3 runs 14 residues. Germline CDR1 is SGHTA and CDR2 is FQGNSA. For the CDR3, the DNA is TGTGCCAGCAGCCCCGGGGGGGCCTTCTACGAGCAGTACTTC. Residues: CASSPGGAFYEQYF.

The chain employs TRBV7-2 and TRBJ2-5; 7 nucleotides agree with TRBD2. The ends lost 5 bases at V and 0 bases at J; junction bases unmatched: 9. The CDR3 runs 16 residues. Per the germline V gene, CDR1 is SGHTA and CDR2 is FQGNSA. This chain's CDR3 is CASSKRDYPHQETQYF. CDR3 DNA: TGTGCCAGCAGCAAGCGGGACTATCCTCACCAAGAGACCCAGTACTTC. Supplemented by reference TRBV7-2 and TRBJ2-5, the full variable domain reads GAGVSQSPSNKVTEKGKDVELRCDPISGHTALYWYRQSLGQGLEFLIYFQGNSAPDKSGLPSDRFSAERTGGSVSTLTIQRTQQEDSAVYLCASSKRDYPHQETQYFGPGTRLLVL.

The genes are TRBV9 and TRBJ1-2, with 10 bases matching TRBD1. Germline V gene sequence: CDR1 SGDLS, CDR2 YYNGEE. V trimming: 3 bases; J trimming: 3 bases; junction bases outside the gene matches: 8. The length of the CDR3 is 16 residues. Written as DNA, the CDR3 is TGTGCCAGCAGCGCACCGGGACAGGGGTTGGACTATGGCTACACCTTC. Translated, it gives CASSAPGQGLDYGYTF.